Listed here are 15 T cell receptor beta chains from one sample, sequenced in a study of cytotoxic CD8 clonotypes in ibrutinib-treated CLL (dated by TCRdb to about 2021). The time point label here, explained by the study, means: 12 months on ibrutinib. Library preparation used the immunoSEQ multiplex PCR assay. Imported from immuneACCESS, the table was reduced by TCRdb to in-frame sequences with V and J called. These copies leave out some clones; in studies compared against another copy, an unresolved V gene accounts for under half, and the cause of the remainder is not known. Recorded for this sample are 95,000 to 100,000 clones; around 73% of them occurred a single time. In total, the top ten clones hold about 30% of the sample. The specimen comprised PBMCs, sampled after 12 months of ibrutinib treatment. These receptors were taken from a human donor with chronic lymphocytic leukemia.

This chain links TRBV18 with TRBJ2-1; D is possibly TRBD1 (6 bases). Trimming removed 3 bases at V and 7 bases at J, with 22 bases between. CDR1 is KGHSH and CDR2 is LQKENI in the germline V gene. The CDR3 loop spans 17 amino acids. The CDR3 DNA reads as TGTGCCAGCTCACCCCCGAGCAGGGGAGTAGGGATAAATGAGCAGTTCTTC. Protein sequence: CASSPPSRGVGINEQFF. Variable domain in full (rest from reference TRBV18 and TRBJ2-1): NAGVMQNPRHLVRRRGQEARLRCSPMKGHSHVYWYRQLPEEGLKFMVYLQKENIIDESGMPKERFSAEFPKEGPSILRIQQVVRGDSAAYFCASSPPSRGVGINEQFFGPGTRLTVL.

This clone was seen once. The genes are TRBV4-3 and TRBJ1-1; maybe TRBD1 (5 bases). The germline V gene has CDR1 LGHNA and CDR2 YSLEER. V dropped 0 bases and J dropped 1 base, with 12 bases sitting between them. This CDR3 is built from 16 residues. CDR3 protein: CASSQEGQGWNTEAFF. The CDR3 bases are TGCGCCAGCAGCCAAGAAGGGCAGGGATGGAACACTGAAGCTTTCTTT.

This rearrangement joins TRBV11-3 to TRBJ2-2, with TRBD1 matching over 7 bases. The V gene end was trimmed by 1 base and the J gene end by 3 bases; junction bases not matched to a gene: 5. Germline V gene sequence: CDR1 SGHNT, CDR2 YENEEA. This CDR3 comprises 16 residues. The CDR3 nucleotides read TGTGCCAGCAGCTTAGTTACAGGGGTCGACACCGGGGAGCTGTTTTTT. Translation gives CASSLVTGVDTGELFF.

The rearrangement uses TRBV18 and TRBJ2-3; D is possibly TRBD1 (6 bases). Looked up from germline, CDR1 is KGHSH and CDR2 is LQKENI. The CDR3 is made up of 15 amino acids. V was cut by 3 bases and J by 0 bases, with 10 bases left in between. The CDR3 sequence is CASSPSTGSTDTQYF. The CDR3 DNA reads as TGTGCCAGCTCACCCTCGACAGGAAGCACAGATACGCAGTATTTT.

The chain couples TRBV2 to TRBJ2-7; perhaps D is TRBD1 or TRBD2 (5 bases each). The length of the CDR3 is 14 residues. From germline, CDR1 is SNHLY and CDR2 FYNNEI. V was clipped by 1 base and J by 6 bases, with 13 bases between them. The CDR3 nucleotides read TGTGCCAGCAGTGAAGGGACCTCAGGGAGCGAGCAGTACTTC. Protein sequence: CASSEGTSGSEQYF.

This clone has a single count. The V call is TRBV28, the J call TRBJ1-5, with D unclear. This CDR3 is built from 14 residues. V lost 6 bases and J 6 bases, leaving 15 bases between the germline ends. Germline V gives CDR1 MDHEN, CDR2 SYDVKM. As DNA, the CDR3 is TGTGCCAGCAGCTACCCCGGGGTACGTCAGCCCCAGCATTTT. It translates to CASSYPGVRQPQHF.

The V and J genes are TRBV29-1 and TRBJ2-6, with 12 bases matching TRBD1. Losses at the gene ends were 0 bases for V and 3 bases for J; bases not matched to a gene: 9. The CDR3 is 19 residues long. Per the germline V gene, CDR1 is SQVTM and CDR2 is ANQGSEA. CDR3 region: CSVEESPGQGAVGANVLTF. The CDR3 DNA reads TGCAGCGTTGAAGAGTCACCGGGACAGGGGGCTGTTGGGGCCAACGTCCTGACTTTC.

The chain carries TRBV27 and TRBJ2-7; no reliable D call. The CDR3 contains 14 residues. Trimming left V 1 base short and J 2 bases short, with 9 bases between. Germline assignment: CDR1 MNHEY and CDR2 SMNVEV (reference sequence). The CDR3 bases are TGTGCCAGCAGTTTATACAATCCTCCCTACGAGCAGTACTTC. This encodes CASSLYNPPYEQYF.

The table lists this clone with a few counts. The chain is built from TRBV28 and TRBJ1-2; the D gene is possibly TRBD1 (5 bases). The germline gives CDR1 MDHEN, CDR2 SYDVKM. V dropped 6 bases and J dropped 7 bases, with 15 bases sitting between them. This CDR3 contains 13 residues. In nucleotides, the CDR3 is TGTGCCAGCAGCGAGTCAGGGAGTAGTGGCTACACCTTC. It translates to CASSESGSSGYTF.

This chain connects TRBV4-1 to TRBJ1-6; 7 positions match TRBD1. The CDR3 extends over 17 amino acids. V trimming: 3 bases; J trimming: 5 bases; junction bases outside the gene matches: 10. CDR1 MGHRA and CDR2 YSYEKL come from the germline V gene. The CDR3 coding sequence is TGCGCCAGCAGCCAGCGGGGAAAGGGGGCGGATAATTCACCCCTCCACTTT. Translating it yields CASSQRGKGADNSPLHF.

This sequence joins TRBV27 and TRBJ2-2; TRBD2 matches 13 bases. Per the germline V gene, CDR1 is MNHEY and CDR2 is SMNVEV (reference sequence). This CDR3 is 16 amino acids long. The V gene end was trimmed by 5 bases and the J gene end by 6 bases; junction bases not matched to a gene: 6. For the CDR3, the DNA is TGTGCCAGCAGTATACGGACTAGCGGGGGACCCGGGGAGCTGTTTTTT. This encodes CASSIRTSGGPGELFF.

This chain joins TRBV4-1 and TRBJ1-4, with D unclear. The V end was cut by 2 bases, the J end by 4 bases, with 14 bases between. This CDR3 comprises 16 residues. Germline V lookup: CDR1 MGHRA, CDR2 YSYEKL. CDR3 sequence reads: CASSQIPYQINEKLFF. The CDR3, as DNA: TGCGCCAGCAGCCAAATTCCCTATCAGATTAATGAAAAACTGTTTTTT.

This chain joins TRBV9 and TRBJ1-1; 8 nucleotides line up with TRBD1. Germline values: CDR1 SGDLS, CDR2 YYNGEE. Trimming removed 4 bases from V and 7 bases from J; junction bases left unmatched: 12. This CDR3 is 15 amino acids long. This CDR3 reads CASSPFSGTGYEAFF. The DNA for the CDR3 is TGTGCCAGCAGCCCCTTTTCCGGGACAGGCTATGAAGCTTTCTTT.

The J gene is TRBJ1-6, the V gene TRBV18, with TRBD1 matching over 10 bases. This CDR3 contains 16 residues. V was pared by 6 bases and J by 4 bases, with 6 bases of the junction left unmatched. Per germline, CDR1 KGHSH and CDR2 LQKENI. The CDR3 DNA sequence: TGTGCCAGCTCTACCACGGGACAGGGGTATAATTCACCCCTCCACTTT. Its translation is CASSTTGQGYNSPLHF.

The J gene is TRBJ2-1, the V gene TRBV9; 11 bases line up with TRBD2. The V and J ends lost 3 bases and 4 bases, in that order; junction bases with no gene match: 3. CDR1 and CDR2 (germline): SGDLS, YYNGEE. The CDR3 spans 15 residues. CDR3 amino acids: CASSDSGGAYNEQFF. The CDR3 region has the DNA TGTGCCAGCAGCGATAGCGGGGGGGCGTACAATGAGCAGTTCTTC.